The 14 T cell receptor beta chains below were found in one sample sequenced in a study of T cells in narcolepsy. TCRdb's copy holds only in-frame clones and misses some; the assay was immunoSEQ multiplex PCR. The sample holds about 34,000 clones; more than 75% are singletons and the top ten take roughly 2.5%. Material: CD45RA- memory CD4+ T cells from PBMCs. These receptors all come from a human donor with narcolepsy.

The gene calls are TRBV6-5 and TRBJ1-5; 9 bases map to TRBD1. Germline values: CDR1 MNHEY, CDR2 SVGAGI. V was clipped by 6 bases and J by 3 bases; unmatched bases: 6. CDR3 length: 15 residues. The CDR3 DNA reads as TGTGCCAGCAGGGTGGGGGACAGGGACAATCAGCCCCAGCATTTT. Protein: CASRVGDRDNQPQHF.

With regard to this clone: One junction end disagrees with the germline gene, perhaps due to a read error. This chain uses TRBV30 with TRBJ2-3, with 13 bases lining up with TRBD2. Germline V gene sequence: CDR1 GTSNPN, CDR2 SVGIG (reference sequence). CDR3 length: 13 residues. In nucleotides, the CDR3 is TGTGCCTGGAGTGCACGGACTAGCGGGAGCATAGATTTT. It translates to CAWSARTSGSIDF.

This chain uses TRBV7-9 with TRBJ2-5; weak D call: TRBD2 (7 bases). CDR1 is SEHNR and CDR2 is FQNEAQ in the germline V gene (reference sequence). The V end was cut by 2 bases, the J end by 4 bases, with 14 bases between. This CDR3 spans 15 amino acids. CDR3 amino acids: CASSLFRGAGETQYF. Here the CDR3 DNA reads TGTGCCAGCAGCTTATTTCGGGGGGCCGGAGAGACCCAGTACTTC.

The rearrangement uses TRBV18 and TRBJ2-1; D is unresolved. Per the germline V gene, CDR1 is KGHSH and CDR2 is LQKENI. Trimming stripped 0 bases from V and 8 bases from J, with 14 bases between. The CDR3 is 15 amino acids. CDR3 amino acids: CASSPPPRDGDEQFF. CDR3 nucleotides: TGTGCCAGCTCACCACCGCCTAGGGATGGGGATGAGCAGTTCTTC.

This chain connects TRBV10-3 to TRBJ1-2, with 7 bases that match TRBD1. Germline V gene data show CDR1 as ENHRY and CDR2 as SYGVKD. The CDR3 covers 14 residues. V lost 2 bases to trimming and J lost 6 bases; unmatched junction nucleotides: 6. The CDR3 is CAISEDRARDGYTF. The CDR3 coding sequence is TGTGCCATCAGTGAGGACAGGGCGCGCGATGGCTACACCTTC.

The CDR3 sequence is CASREDVTNNEQFF. CDR3 DNA: TGTGCCAGTAGGGAGGACGTTACGAATAATGAGCAGTTCTTC. The V and J genes are TRBV19 and TRBJ2-1, with D possibly TRBD2 on 5 matching bases. The V end was cut by 6 bases, the J end by 7 bases, with 16 bases between. This CDR3 has 14 residues. Germline CDR1 reads LNHDA; CDR2 reads SQIVND (reference sequence).

There are a few counts of this clone. The J gene is TRBJ2-1, the V gene TRBV6-5, with D uncertain. Trimming removed 5 bases from V and 9 bases from J, with 11 bases in between. Germline V lookup: CDR1 MNHEY, CDR2 SVGAGI. The CDR3 is 12 amino acids. The DNA of the CDR3 is TGTGCCAGCAGTACCCGGGCCCGTGAGCAGTTCTTC. This sequence encodes CASSTRAREQFF.

DNA of the CDR3: TGTGCCGCCGGAGGGGGTGATTCCTACGAGCAGTACTTC. Translation gives CAAGGGDSYEQYF. V and J are TRBV6-6 and TRBJ2-7; the D gene could be TRBD1 or TRBD2 (6 bases each). This CDR3 has 13 residues. The V end lost 11 bases, the J end lost 1 base, and 15 bases lay between the germline ends. Germline V gene lookup returns CDR1 MNHNY and CDR2 SVGAGI (reference sequence).

As regards this clone: One end of the junction fails to match germline, which may point to a read error. The same CDR3 can be traced to other DNA sequences in this sample. The chain employs TRBV18 and TRBJ1-1, with 9 bases aligning to TRBD1. The CDR3 is 13 amino acids. CDR1 and CDR2 from the germline V gene are KGHSH and LQKENI. The CDR3 loop reads CASSPGQGTEAFF. As DNA, the CDR3 is TGTGCTAGCTCACCGGGACAGGGCACTGAAGCTTTCTTT.

This clone has just one count. The chain carries TRBV4-3 and TRBJ2-2; D possibly uses TRBD1 or TRBD2 (5 bases each). Trimming removed 4 bases at V and 4 bases at J, with 7 bases between. Germline CDR1 reads LGHNA; CDR2 reads YSLEER. The CDR3 loop spans 13 amino acids. CDR3 DNA: TGCGCCAGCAGCCTTGGGGGCACCGGGGAGCTGTTTTTT. It codes for CASSLGGTGELFF.

The chain has TRBV6-1 and TRBJ2-3, with TRBD2 matching over 7 bases. The V segment lost 4 bases and the J segment 0 bases; nucleotides outside the gene matches: 4. The CDR3 covers 15 residues. Looked up from germline, CDR1 is MNHNS and CDR2 is SASEGT. CDR3 in DNA: TGTGCCAGCAGTGTGCTAGCGGATAGCACAGATACGCAGTATTTT. This sequence encodes CASSVLADSTDTQYF.

This chain uses TRBV7-2 with TRBJ2-6; D unclear. The V and J ends lost 1 base and 0 bases respectively, with 7 bases between them. CDR3 length: 16 residues. Germline V CDR1 and CDR2: SGHTA, FQGNSA. The CDR3 region is CASSLVFTSGANVLTF. DNA for the CDR3: TGTGCCAGCAGCTTAGTCTTTACCTCTGGGGCCAACGTCCTGACTTTC.

The chain joins TRBV7-2 to TRBJ2-7; D gene unclear. The germline V and J ends were trimmed by 3 bases and 0 bases, with 6 bases remaining between them. This CDR3 spans 13 amino acids. The germline CDR1 and CDR2 sequences are SGHTA and FQGNSA. CDR3 in DNA: TGTGCCAGCAGCTTTGGGTACTCCTACGAGCAGTACTTC. Translated: CASSFGYSYEQYF.

The chain carries TRBV9 and TRBJ1-2; maybe TRBD1 (5 bases). In germline, CDR1 is SGDLS, CDR2 YYNGEE. CDR3 length equals 17 residues. Trimming removed 0 bases from V and 4 bases from J, with 19 bases in between. CDR3 coding DNA: TGTGCCAGCAGCGTAGGACAGAACTCCTTAGGCGGCTATGGCTACACCTTC. Its protein is CASSVGQNSLGGYGYTF.